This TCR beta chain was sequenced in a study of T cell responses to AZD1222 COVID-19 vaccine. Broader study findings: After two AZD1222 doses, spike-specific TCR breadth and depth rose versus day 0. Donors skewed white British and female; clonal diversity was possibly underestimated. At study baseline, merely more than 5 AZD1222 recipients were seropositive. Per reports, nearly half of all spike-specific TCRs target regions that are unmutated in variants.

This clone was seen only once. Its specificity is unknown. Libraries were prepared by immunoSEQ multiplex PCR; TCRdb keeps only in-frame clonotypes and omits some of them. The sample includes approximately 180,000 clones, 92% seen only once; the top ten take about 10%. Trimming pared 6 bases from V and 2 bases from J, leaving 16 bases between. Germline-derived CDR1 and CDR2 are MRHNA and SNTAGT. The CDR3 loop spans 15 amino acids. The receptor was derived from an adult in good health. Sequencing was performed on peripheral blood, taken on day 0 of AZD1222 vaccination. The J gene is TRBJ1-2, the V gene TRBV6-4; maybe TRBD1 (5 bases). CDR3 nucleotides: TGTGCCAGCAGCCAGGAGGGGTTGGGCAACTATGGCTACACCTTC. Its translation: CASSQEGLGNYGYTF.